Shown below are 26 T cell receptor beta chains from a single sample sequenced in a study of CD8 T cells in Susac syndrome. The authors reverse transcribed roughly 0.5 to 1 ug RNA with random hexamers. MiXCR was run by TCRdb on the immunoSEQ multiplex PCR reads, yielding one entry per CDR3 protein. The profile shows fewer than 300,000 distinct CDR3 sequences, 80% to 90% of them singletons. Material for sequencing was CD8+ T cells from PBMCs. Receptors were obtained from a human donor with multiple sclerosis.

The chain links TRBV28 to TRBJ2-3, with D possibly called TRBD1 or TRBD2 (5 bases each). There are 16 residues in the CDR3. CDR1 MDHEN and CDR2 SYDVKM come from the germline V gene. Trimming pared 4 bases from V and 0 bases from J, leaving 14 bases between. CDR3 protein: CASSSPRDQSTDTQYF. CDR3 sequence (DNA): TGTGCCAGCAGTTCCCCCAGGGACCAGAGCACAGATACGCAGTATTTT.

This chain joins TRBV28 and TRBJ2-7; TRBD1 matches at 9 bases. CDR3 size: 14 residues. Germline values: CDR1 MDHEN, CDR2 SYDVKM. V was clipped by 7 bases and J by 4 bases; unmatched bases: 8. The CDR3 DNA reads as TGTGCCAGCACTCCCGGGGACAGGGATTACGAGCAGTACTTC. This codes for CASTPGDRDYEQYF. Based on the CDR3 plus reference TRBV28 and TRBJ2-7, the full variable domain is DVKVTQSSRYLVKRTGEKVFLECVQDMDHENMFWYRQDPGLGLRLIYFSYDVKMKEKGDIPEGYSVSREKKERFSLILESASTNQTSMYLCASTPGDRDYEQYFGPGTRLTVT.

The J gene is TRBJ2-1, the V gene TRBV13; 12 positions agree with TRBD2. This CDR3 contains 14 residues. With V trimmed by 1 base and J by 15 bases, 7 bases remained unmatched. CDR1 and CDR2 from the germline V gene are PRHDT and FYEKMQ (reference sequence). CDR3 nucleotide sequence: TGTGCCAGCAGCTTAGCTAGCGGGAGGGCCGACGTGTTCTTC. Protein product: CASSLASGRADVFF.

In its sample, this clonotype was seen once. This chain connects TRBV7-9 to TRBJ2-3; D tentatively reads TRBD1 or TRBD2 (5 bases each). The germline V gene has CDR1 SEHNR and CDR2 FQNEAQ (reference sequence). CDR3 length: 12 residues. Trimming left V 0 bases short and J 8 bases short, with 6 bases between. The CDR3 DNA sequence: TGTGCCAGCAGCTTAGCGGGGACTACGCAGTATTTT. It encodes CASSLAGTTQYF.

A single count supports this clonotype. The CDR3 nucleotides read TGTGCCAGCGAGGGGGAAGGGAATTCACCCCTCCACTTT. Amino acids: CASEGEGNSPLHF. The chain couples TRBV6-1 to TRBJ1-6, with TRBD1 as a possible D gene (6 bases). The germline gives CDR1 MNHNS, CDR2 SASEGT. The CDR3 contains 13 residues. The V end was cut by 8 bases, the J end by 7 bases, with 12 bases between.

CDR3 sequence reads: CASSTQIWTSESSNEQFF. In DNA, the CDR3 is TGTGCCAGCAGTACACAAATTTGGACTAGCGAGTCGTCGAATGAGCAGTTCTTC. The V gene is TRBV6-1, the J gene TRBJ2-1; TRBD2 agrees at 9 bases. The CDR3 is 18 residues long. The V segment lost 5 bases and the J segment 7 bases; nucleotides outside the gene matches: 18. Germline assignment: CDR1 MNHNS and CDR2 SASEGT.

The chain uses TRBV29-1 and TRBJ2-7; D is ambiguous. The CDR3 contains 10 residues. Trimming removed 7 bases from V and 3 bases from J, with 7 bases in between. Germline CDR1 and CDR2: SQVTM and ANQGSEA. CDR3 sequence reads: CSALNYEQYF. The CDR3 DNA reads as TGCAGCGCCCTCAACTACGAGCAGTACTTC.

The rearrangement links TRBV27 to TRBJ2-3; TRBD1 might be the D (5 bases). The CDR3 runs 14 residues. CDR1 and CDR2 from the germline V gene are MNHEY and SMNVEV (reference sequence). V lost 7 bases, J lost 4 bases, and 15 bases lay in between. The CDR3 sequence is CASTTGGGADTQYF. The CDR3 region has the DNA TGTGCCAGCACCACAGGTGGTGGTGCAGATACGCAGTATTTT.

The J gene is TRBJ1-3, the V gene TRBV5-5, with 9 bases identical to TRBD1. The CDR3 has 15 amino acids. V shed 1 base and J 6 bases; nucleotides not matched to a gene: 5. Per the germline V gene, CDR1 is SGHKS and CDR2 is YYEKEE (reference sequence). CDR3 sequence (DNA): TGTGCCAGCAGCTTGAACAGGGGGCTGTCAAACACCATATATTTT. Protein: CASSLNRGLSNTIYF.

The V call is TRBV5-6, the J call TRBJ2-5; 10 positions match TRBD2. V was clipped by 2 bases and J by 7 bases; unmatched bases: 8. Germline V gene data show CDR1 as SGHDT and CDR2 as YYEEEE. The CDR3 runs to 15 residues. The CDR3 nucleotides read TGTGCCAGCAGCTTAGAAGCGGGAGGGCCCGGGACCCAGTACTTC. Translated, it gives CASSLEAGGPGTQYF.

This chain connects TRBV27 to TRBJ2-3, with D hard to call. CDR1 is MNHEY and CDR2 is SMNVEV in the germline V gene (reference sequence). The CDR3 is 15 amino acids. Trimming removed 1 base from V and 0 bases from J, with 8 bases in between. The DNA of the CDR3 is TGTGCCAGCAGTTTATTTACCGGAAGCACAGATACGCAGTATTTT. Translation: CASSLFTGSTDTQYF.

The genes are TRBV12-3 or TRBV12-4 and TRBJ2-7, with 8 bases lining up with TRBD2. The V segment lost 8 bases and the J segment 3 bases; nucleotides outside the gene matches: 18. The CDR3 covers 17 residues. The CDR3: CASSTSSFSGIHYEQYF. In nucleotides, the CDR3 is TGTGCCAGCTCCACATCAAGCTTTAGCGGGATCCACTACGAGCAGTACTTC.

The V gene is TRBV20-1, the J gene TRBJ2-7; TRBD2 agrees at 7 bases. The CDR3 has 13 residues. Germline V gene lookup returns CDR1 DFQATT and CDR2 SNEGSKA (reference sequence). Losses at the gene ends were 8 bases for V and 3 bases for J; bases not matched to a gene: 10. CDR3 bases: TGCAGTTTGCTTTCCGGACTAGTCTACGAGCAGTACTTC. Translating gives CSLLSGLVYEQYF.

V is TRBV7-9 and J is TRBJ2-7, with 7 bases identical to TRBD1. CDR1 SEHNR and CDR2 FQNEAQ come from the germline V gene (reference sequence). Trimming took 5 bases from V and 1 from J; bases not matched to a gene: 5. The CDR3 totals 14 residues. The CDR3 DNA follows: TGTGCCAGCAGCGACAGACAGGGTTCCTACGAGCAGTACTTC. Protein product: CASSDRQGSYEQYF.

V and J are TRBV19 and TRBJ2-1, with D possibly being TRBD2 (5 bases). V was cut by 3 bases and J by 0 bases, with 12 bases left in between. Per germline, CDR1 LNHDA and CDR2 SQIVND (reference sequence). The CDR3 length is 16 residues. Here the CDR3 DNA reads TGTGCCAGTAGTATTAGTACTAGGAACTCCTACAATGAGCAGTTCTTC. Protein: CASSISTRNSYNEQFF.

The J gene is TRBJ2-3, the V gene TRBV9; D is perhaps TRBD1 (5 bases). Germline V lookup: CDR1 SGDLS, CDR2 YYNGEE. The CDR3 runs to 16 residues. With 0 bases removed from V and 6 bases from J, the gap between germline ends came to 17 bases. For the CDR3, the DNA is TGTGCCAGCAGCGTAGAGGGGCTCGGCGCCCGGGATACGCAGTATTTT. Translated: CASSVEGLGARDTQYF.

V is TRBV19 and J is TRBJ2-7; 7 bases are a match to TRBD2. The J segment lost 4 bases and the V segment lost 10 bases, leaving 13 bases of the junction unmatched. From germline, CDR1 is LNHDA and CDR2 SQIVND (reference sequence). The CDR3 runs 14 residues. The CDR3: CATREPGLLYEQYF. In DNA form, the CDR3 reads TGTGCCACCCGAGAACCGGGACTACTATACGAGCAGTACTTC.

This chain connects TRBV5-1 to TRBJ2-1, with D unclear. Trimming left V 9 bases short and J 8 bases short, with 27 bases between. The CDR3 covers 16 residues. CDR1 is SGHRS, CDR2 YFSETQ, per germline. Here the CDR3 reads CATRVPTGLTPHEQFF. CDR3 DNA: TGCGCCACAAGGGTGCCTACGGGCCTTACCCCCCATGAGCAGTTCTTC.

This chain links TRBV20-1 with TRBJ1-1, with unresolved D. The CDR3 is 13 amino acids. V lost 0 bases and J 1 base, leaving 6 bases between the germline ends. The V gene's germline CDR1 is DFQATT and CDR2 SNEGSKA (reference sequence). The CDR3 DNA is TGCAGTGCTAGAGATAAGAGGAACACTGAAGCTTTCTTT. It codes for CSARDKRNTEAFF.

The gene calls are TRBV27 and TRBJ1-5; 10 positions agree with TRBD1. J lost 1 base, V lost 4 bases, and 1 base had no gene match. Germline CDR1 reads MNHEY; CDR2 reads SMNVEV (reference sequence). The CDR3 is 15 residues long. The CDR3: CASSSDRGSNQPQHF. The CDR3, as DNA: TGTGCCAGCAGTTCGGACAGGGGGAGCAATCAGCCCCAGCATTTT.

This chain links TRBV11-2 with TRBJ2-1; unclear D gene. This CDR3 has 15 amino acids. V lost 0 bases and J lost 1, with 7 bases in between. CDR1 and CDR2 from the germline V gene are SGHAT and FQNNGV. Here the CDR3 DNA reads TGTGCCAGCAGCTTAGAATATCGTTCCTACAATGAGCAGTTCTTC. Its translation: CASSLEYRSYNEQFF.

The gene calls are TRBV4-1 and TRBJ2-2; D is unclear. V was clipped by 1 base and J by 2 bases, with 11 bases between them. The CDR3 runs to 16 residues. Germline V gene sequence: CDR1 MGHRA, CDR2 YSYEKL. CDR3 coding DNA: TGCGCCAGCAGCCAAGGACGGAATGTAAACACCGGGGAGCTGTTTTTT. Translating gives CASSQGRNVNTGELFF.

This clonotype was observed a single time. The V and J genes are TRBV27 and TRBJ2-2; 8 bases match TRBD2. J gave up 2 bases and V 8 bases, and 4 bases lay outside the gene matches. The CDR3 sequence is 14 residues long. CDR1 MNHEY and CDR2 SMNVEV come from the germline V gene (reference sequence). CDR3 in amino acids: CASSRGGNTGELFF. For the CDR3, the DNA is TGTGCCAGCTCCCGGGGGGGAAACACCGGGGAGCTGTTTTTT.

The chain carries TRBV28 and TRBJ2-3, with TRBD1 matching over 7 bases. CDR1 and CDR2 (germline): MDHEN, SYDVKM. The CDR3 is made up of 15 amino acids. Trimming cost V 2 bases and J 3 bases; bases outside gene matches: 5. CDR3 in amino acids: CASSLPTGHTDTQYF. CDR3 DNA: TGTGCCAGCAGTTTACCGACAGGGCATACAGATACGCAGTATTTT.

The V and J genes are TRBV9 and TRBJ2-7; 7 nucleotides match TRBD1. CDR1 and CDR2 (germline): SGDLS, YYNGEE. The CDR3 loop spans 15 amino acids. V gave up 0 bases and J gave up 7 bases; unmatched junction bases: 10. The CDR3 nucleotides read TGTGCCAGCAGCGTAGAAGATTCAGGGGGATGGGAGCAGTACTTC. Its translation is CASSVEDSGGWEQYF. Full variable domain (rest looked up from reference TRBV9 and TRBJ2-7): DSGVTQTPKHLITATGQRVTLRCSPRSGDLSVYWYQQSLDQGLQFLIQYYNGEERAKGNILERFSAQQFPDLHSELNLSSLELGDSALYFCASSVEDSGGWEQYFGPGTRLTVT.

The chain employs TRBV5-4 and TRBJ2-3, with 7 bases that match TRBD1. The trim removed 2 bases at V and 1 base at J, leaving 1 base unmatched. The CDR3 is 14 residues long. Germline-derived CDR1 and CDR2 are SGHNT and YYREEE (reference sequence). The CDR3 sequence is CASSFDRGTDTQYF. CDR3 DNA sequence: TGTGCCAGCAGCTTCGACAGGGGCACAGATACGCAGTATTTT.